This T cell receptor beta chain is from a study of beta chain features in type 1 diabetes. Blood was drawn once from each donor into heparinised tubes. The draws averaged about 0.11 L. Of the isolated RNA, all was reverse transcribed, and so the sequenced material was expressed TCRB transcripts. Naive, central memory and regulatory T cell samples produced a mean of about 4 million reads. Some clones are missing from TCRdb's copy, which holds only in-frame ones; the method was immunoSEQ multiplex PCR. The table has 600,000 to 750,000 clones, about an eighth seen once. Concerning this clone: Its antigen is still unknown.

Study conclusions and caveats: Shortening of TCRB CDR3s, moderate but significant, appeared in all four CD4+ subsets of Type 1 diabetes patients. Small HLA sub-analyses could not settle whether HLA shapes TCRB rearrangement.

Trimming pared 1 base from V and 6 bases from J, leaving 4 bases between. The length of the CDR3 is 12 residues. CDR1 is SGHTA and CDR2 is FQGNSA in the germline V gene. The sample comprised naive CD4+ T cells from blood. This chain joins TRBV7-2 and TRBJ1-5, with D unresolved. The receptor was derived from a young man with type 1 diabetes. The CDR3 spells CASSLVAQPQHF. The DNA for the CDR3 is TGTGCCAGCAGCTTAGTGGCTCAGCCCCAGCATTTT. Complete variable domain (other parts from reference TRBV7-2 and TRBJ1-5): GAGVSQSPSNKVTEKGKDVELRCDPISGHTALYWYRQSLGQGLEFLIYFQGNSAPDKSGLPSDRFSAERTGGSVSTLTIQRTQQEDSAVYLCASSLVAQPQHFGDGTRLSIL.